This T cell receptor beta chain originates from a study of blood T cell repertoires in COVID-19. The data were produced by immunoSEQ multiplex PCR, yet TCRdb's version contains in-frame clones alone and is incomplete. The sample carries over 50,000 clones, 80% to 85% recorded once. The J segment lost 6 bases and the V segment lost 4 bases, leaving 14 bases of the junction unmatched. This CDR3 is built from 18 residues. Looked up from germline, CDR1 is LGHNA and CDR2 is YNFKEQ. V gene TRBV4-2 combines with J gene TRBJ2-1, with TRBD2 identical over 11 bases. The material sequenced was peripheral blood. This TCR came from a man at least 80 years old with acute or convalescent COVID-19. This CDR3 reads CASSPWKASGRWANEQFF. Written as DNA, the CDR3 is TGTGCCAGCAGCCCCTGGAAGGCTAGCGGGAGGTGGGCCAATGAGCAGTTCTTC.